Listed below are T cell receptor beta chains from one sample, sequenced in a study of T cells in Graves' hyperthyroidism and ophthalmopathy. MiXCR, run by TCRdb on the multiplex PCR reads, gives a single entry per CDR3 protein. The table includes around 600,000 distinct CDR3 sequences, just under 45% detected once. The sample was peripheral blood or thyroid tissue (not recorded which). Receptors originate from an adult man with Graves' disease, either hyperthyroidism or ophthalmopathy (not recorded which). Each CDR3 is given with its conserved first and last residue. The order of the fields is J gene, D gene, V gene, clone size, CDR3 protein, CDR3 DNA. A D gene is named only where the DNA matches it firmly. Clone size is stated in some rows and not others, as once, few, many or a class when expanded.

>TRBJ1-5|TRBD1|TRBV6-1|many
CASSTGQGGNQPQHF
TGTGCCAGCAGTACCGGACAGGGCGGCAATCAGCCCCAGCATTTT
>TRBJ2-7|NA|TRBV15|NA
CATSSSGYEQYF
TGTGCCACCAGCAGCTCAGGCTACGAGCAGTACTTC
>TRBJ1-5|NA|TRBV9|NA
CASSVPPPGLRPYQPQHF
TGTGCCAGCAGCGTTCCCCCCCCAGGGTTGAGGCCTTATCAGCCCCAGCATTTT
>TRBJ1-3|NA|TRBV10-3|NA
CAISEWAAEIYF
TGTGCCATCAGTGAGTGGGCTGCGGAAATATATTTT
>TRBJ1-5|TRBD1|TRBV2|NA
CAARGRGTEPQHF
TGTGCCGCCAGGGGCAGGGGGACAGAGCCCCAGCATTTT
>TRBJ1-6|TRBD1|TRBV12-3/TRBV12-4|NA
CASSLKQGASPLHF
TGTGCCAGCAGTTTAAAGCAGGGGGCTTCACCCCTCCACTTT
>TRBJ1-2|NA|TRBV11-1|NA
CASSLGSGHTF
TGTGCCAGCAGCTTAGGGTCCGGCCACACCTTC
>TRBJ1-2|TRBD1|TRBV29-1|many
CSADRTGVYGYTF
TGCAGCGCCGATCGGACAGGGGTTTATGGCTACACCTTC
>TRBJ1-2|NA|TRBV7-2|NA
CASSLARAPRDGYTF
TGTGCCAGCAGCTTAGCTCGGGCGCCAAGGGATGGCTACACCTTC
>TRBJ1-6|TRBD1|TRBV20-1|few
CSARVDRGNSPLHF
TGCAGTGCTAGAGTCGACAGGGGGAATTCACCCCTCCACTTT
>TRBJ2-7|TRBD2|TRBV11-2|NA
CASSWGLAGTGEQYF
TGTGCCAGCAGCTGGGGACTAGCGGGAACTGGAGAGCAGTACTTC
>TRBJ1-2|TRBD1|TRBV15|many
CATSRVGTGYGYTF
TGTGCCACCAGCAGAGTAGGGACAGGCTATGGCTACACCTTC
>TRBJ1-5|TRBD1|TRBV5-1|many
CASSSAQGQPQHF
TGCGCCAGCAGCTCCGCACAGGGGCAGCCCCAGCATTTT
>TRBJ2-7|TRBD1|TRBV2|NA
CASSARGQGYEQYF
TGTGCCAGCAGTGCCCGGGGACAGGGCTACGAGCAGTACTTC
>TRBJ1-5|NA|TRBV7-2|few
CASSPHGDSNQPQHF
TGTGCCAGCAGCCCCCACGGGGATAGCAATCAGCCCCAGCATTTT
>TRBJ1-5|NA|TRBV12-3/TRBV12-4|many
CASRSGASSNQPQHF
TGTGCCAGCAGGTCAGGGGCTAGCAGCAATCAGCCCCAGCATTTT
>TRBJ1-4|TRBD1|TRBV19|NA
CASSADRGTNKKLFF
TGTGCCAGTAGTGCAGACAGGGGGACTAATAAAAAACTGTTTTTT
>TRBJ2-7|NA|TRBV2|NA
CASSESRDQQYF
TGTGCCAGCAGTGAATCCCGTGATCAGCAGTACTTC
>TRBJ2-7|NA|TRBV11-2|few
CASSLSDYTYEQYF
TGTGCCAGCAGCTTAAGCGACTACACCTACGAGCAGTACTTC
>TRBJ1-2|NA|TRBV24-1|NA
CATSDGGRDDYGYTF
TGTGCCACCAGTGACGGGGGCCGGGACGACTATGGCTACACCTTC
>TRBJ2-1|TRBD1|TRBV9|few
CASSIGTGHHEQFF
TGTGCCAGCAGCATCGGGACAGGTCATCATGAGCAGTTCTTC
>TRBJ2-2|TRBD2|TRBV12-3/TRBV12-4|few
CASSWTSGGGGELFF
TGTGCCAGCAGTTGGACTAGCGGGGGCGGCGGGGAGCTGTTTTTT
>TRBJ1-3|TRBD1|TRBV29-1|NA
CNLAGGDGNTIYF
TGCAACCTAGCAGGGGGCGATGGAAACACCATATATTTT
>TRBJ1-1|NA|TRBV2|NA
CASSQLYGGKPTEAFF
TGTGCCAGCAGCCAACTATATGGGGGAAAGCCCACTGAAGCTTTCTTT
>TRBJ2-5|NA|TRBV2|NA
CASKADRQETQYF
TGTGCCAGCAAGGCAGATAGACAAGAGACCCAGTACTTC
>TRBJ1-1|TRBD1|TRBV2|few
CASSPLTGENTEAFF
TGTGCCAGCAGTCCCCTGACAGGGGAGAACACTGAAGCTTTCTTT